These T cell receptor beta chains were read from a single sample in a study of T-cell memory formation after mild COVID-19. In TCRdb, the 5' RACE reads were re-called with MiXCR into one record per CDR3 protein. This table has some 130,000 distinct CDR3 sequences, about 6% appearing once. The sequencing sample was made of PBMCs or a T cell subset sorted from them (not recorded which). The source of these receptors is an adult woman who had mild COVID-19 (a few samples of this study predate the infection). Cell type and time point are not known. The CDR3 runs from the conserved cysteine through the conserved F or W. A D gene is named only where the DNA matches it firmly. Rows may omit the clone size; those that give it use once, few, many or a size class.

d_call	v_call	j_call	clone_size	cdr3_aa	cdr3_nt
TRBD1	TRBV6-1	TRBJ1-1	few	CASSEEGTGNPEAFF	TGTGCCAGCAGTGAAGAAGGGACAGGCAACCCTGAAGCTTTCTTT
TRBD2	TRBV5-1	TRBJ2-7	-	CASRPSSSGGVYEQYF	TGCGCCAGCAGGCCATCCTCTAGCGGGGGGGTGTACGAGCAGTACTTC
TRBD2	TRBV5-1	TRBJ2-2	many	CASSPMGGRNTGELFF	TGCGCCAGCAGCCCAATGGGCGGGAGAAACACCGGGGAGCTGTTTTTT
-	TRBV2	TRBJ2-7	few	CASSVETVDFGEQYF	TGTGCCAGCAGTGTCGAGACAGTCGACTTCGGTGAGCAGTACTTC
-	TRBV7-9	TRBJ2-1	-	CASSPRDPYNEQFF	TGTGCCAGCAGCCCCCGGGACCCCTACAATGAGCAGTTCTTC
-	TRBV7-9	TRBJ2-3	few	CASSSTPDTQYF	TGTGCCAGCAGCTCGACCCCAGATACGCAGTATTTT
TRBD1	TRBV12-5	TRBJ2-7	-	CASGLGTGVEQYF	TGTGCTAGTGGTTTGGGCACAGGGGTTGAGCAGTACTTC
TRBD1	TRBV5-1	TRBJ1-1	many	CASSLEQGGTEAFF	TGCGCCAGCAGCTTGGAACAGGGGGGCACTGAAGCTTTCTTT
-	TRBV6-2/TRBV6-3	TRBJ1-1	few	CASSYIRQTEAFF	TGTGCCAGCAGTTACATTAGGCAGACTGAAGCTTTCTTT
-	TRBV29-1	TRBJ2-1	many	CSVKLEYNEQFF	TGCAGCGTTAAACTTGAATACAATGAGCAGTTCTTC
-	TRBV6-2/TRBV6-3	TRBJ1-5	few	CASSYSGRGPQHF	TGTGCCAGCAGTTACTCTGGGCGAGGGCCCCAGCATTTT
-	TRBV5-5	TRBJ2-1	many	CASSGQGGSGVGYNEQFF	TGTGCCAGCAGCGGCCAAGGGGGGAGCGGGGTGGGCTACAATGAGCAGTTCTTC
-	TRBV2	TRBJ1-2	few	CASSGNRDENYGYTF	TGTGCCAGCAGTGGAAACAGGGACGAGAACTATGGCTACACCTTC
TRBD1	TRBV24-1	TRBJ2-5	few	CATSDGQGVRETQYF	TGTGCCACCAGTGACGGACAGGGGGTGAGGGAGACCCAGTACTTC
TRBD2	TRBV4-3	TRBJ2-7	many	CASSPWDSGSSYEQYF	TGCGCCAGCAGCCCGTGGGATAGCGGGAGCTCCTACGAGCAGTACTTC